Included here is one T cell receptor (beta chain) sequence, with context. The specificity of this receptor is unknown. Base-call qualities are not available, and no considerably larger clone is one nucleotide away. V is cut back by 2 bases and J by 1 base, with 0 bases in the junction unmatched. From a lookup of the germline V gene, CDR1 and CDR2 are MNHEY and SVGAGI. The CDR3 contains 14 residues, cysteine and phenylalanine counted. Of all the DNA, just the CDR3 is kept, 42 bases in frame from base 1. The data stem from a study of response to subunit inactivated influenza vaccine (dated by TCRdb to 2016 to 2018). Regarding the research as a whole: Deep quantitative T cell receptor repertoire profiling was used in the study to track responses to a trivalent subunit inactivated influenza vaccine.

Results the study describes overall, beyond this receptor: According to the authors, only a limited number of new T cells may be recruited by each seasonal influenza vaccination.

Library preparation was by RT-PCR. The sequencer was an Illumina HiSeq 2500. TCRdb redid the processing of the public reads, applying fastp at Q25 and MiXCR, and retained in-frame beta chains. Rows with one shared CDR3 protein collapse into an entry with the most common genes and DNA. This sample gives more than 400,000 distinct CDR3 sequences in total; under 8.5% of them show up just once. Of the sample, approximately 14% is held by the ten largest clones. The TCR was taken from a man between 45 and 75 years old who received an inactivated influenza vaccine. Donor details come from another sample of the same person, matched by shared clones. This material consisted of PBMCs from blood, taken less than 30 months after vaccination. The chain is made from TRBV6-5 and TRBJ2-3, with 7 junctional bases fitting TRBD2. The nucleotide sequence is TGTGCCAGCAGTTACGGACTAGGCACAGATACGCAGTATTTT. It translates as CASSYGLGTDTQYF.